A selection of T cell receptor beta chains follows, all from one sample in a study of cytomegalovirus exposure and HLA in healthy donors. Some clones are missing from TCRdb's copy, which holds only in-frame ones; the method was immunoSEQ multiplex PCR. This table has 130,000 to 150,000 clones, about 72% appearing once. Sequenced sample: PBMCs. The source of these receptors is a man in his forties in good health and CMV-seronegative. Both conserved end residues are part of each CDR3. A D gene is named only where the DNA matches it firmly. Clone size is shown for a subset of rows, as once, few, many or a class of expanded clone.

TRBJ1-1,NA,TRBV9,few,TGTGCCAGCAGCGTAGGTGGCGGATTGAACACTGAAGCTTTCTTT,CASSVGGGLNTEAFF
TRBJ2-1,TRBD1,TRBV27,NA,TGTGCCAGCAGACTCAAACCGGGACAGGGGGCGGTGCGCAATGAGCAGTTCTTC,CASRLKPGQGAVRNEQFF
TRBJ2-7,TRBD1,TRBV11-2,NA,TGTGCCAGCAGCTTAGGGTGGGACAGCGACGAGCAGTACTTC,CASSLGWDSDEQYF
TRBJ1-4,NA,TRBV19,NA,TGTGCCAGTAGTGACCCGACATTTAATGAAAAACTGTTTTTT,CASSDPTFNEKLFF
TRBJ2-3,NA,TRBV5-1,once,TGCGCCAGCAGCCTCGGACACCTTACAGATACGCAGTATTTT,CASSLGHLTDTQYF
TRBJ1-1,NA,TRBV28,NA,TGTGCCAGCAGCCCTCTCGGAGGTGGTGGCTGGAGATCTTCAGCTTTCTTT,CASSPLGGGGWRSSAFF
TRBJ1-5,NA,TRBV6-5,NA,TGTGCCAGCAGTGACGGGGGTGGTCAGCCCCAGCATTTT,CASSDGGGQPQHF
TRBJ1-2,NA,TRBV6-1,NA,TGTGCCAGCAGTGAAAACACAAACTATGGCTACACCTTC,CASSENTNYGYTF
TRBJ2-3,NA,TRBV18,NA,TGTGCCAGCTCACCTCCAAATTCAGATACGCAGTATTTT,CASSPPNSDTQYF
TRBJ1-4,TRBD1,TRBV19,NA,TGTGCCAGTAGTATAGCTACAGGGGGTAGAAATGAAAAACTGTTTTTT,CASSIATGGRNEKLFF
TRBJ2-1,TRBD2,TRBV4-3,NA,TGCGCCAGCAGCCAAAAAGGAGGGGGACTAGCGGGAAGGTATGAGCAGTTCTTC,CASSQKGGGLAGRYEQFF
TRBJ2-2,TRBD2,TRBV7-3,few,TGTGCCAGCAGCTCGGGGGGACGCGCCCCCCGGGGGGAGCTGTTTTTT,CASSSGGRAPRGELFF
TRBJ1-2,NA,TRBV10-3,NA,TGTGCCATCAGTCGGTCTGAGCGGCAGGGGGGCTACACCTTC,CAISRSERQGGYTF
TRBJ2-2,TRBD2,TRBV28,NA,TGTGCCAGTCGGGGTCTAGCGGGAGTCACCGGGGAGCTGTTTTTT,CASRGLAGVTGELFF
TRBJ2-7,TRBD2,TRBV18,NA,TGTGCCAGCTCACCCTTATTTAGCGGGAGGGCCGATTACGAGCAGTACTTC,CASSPLFSGRADYEQYF
TRBJ2-1,NA,TRBV25-1,NA,TGTGCCAGCATTATGGCCAATGAGCAGTTCTTC,CASIMANEQFF
TRBJ1-1,TRBD1,TRBV6-5,many,TGTGCCAGCAGATATAACAGGGGTGGCGACACTGAAGCTTTCTTT,CASRYNRGGDTEAFF
TRBJ1-5,NA,TRBV28,NA,TGTGCCAGCAGGTTCGGACAGAGCAATCAGCCCCAGCATTTT,CASRFGQSNQPQHF
TRBJ2-7,NA,TRBV30,NA,TGTGCCTGGAGTGCCTCCTGGGGCCTCCCTTTCTCATACGAGCAGTACTTC,CAWSASWGLPFSYEQYF
TRBJ1-4,TRBD1,TRBV2,few,TGTGCCAGCAGTTTGAGACAGGGGGTTACTGGTGAAAAACTGTTTTTT,CASSLRQGVTGEKLFF
TRBJ2-5,TRBD2,TRBV9,NA,TGTGCCAGCAGTCGTAGCGGGGGGGTAGAGACCCAGTACTTC,CASSRSGGVETQYF
TRBJ2-5,TRBD2,TRBV5-1,NA,TGCGCCAGCAGCTTTGGTCTAGCGGGGGCCGCTAGCTCACAAGAGACCCAGTACTTC,CASSFGLAGAASSQETQYF
TRBJ2-5,NA,TRBV7-2,NA,TGTGCCTCTTCAACGCTATCACAAGAGACCCAGTACTTC,CASSTLSQETQYF
TRBJ1-2,NA,TRBV6-5,NA,TGTGCCAGCAGTCACCAGGGCGGGGTGGCACGGGGCTACACCTTC,CASSHQGGVARGYTF
TRBJ2-5,NA,TRBV5-1,few,TGCGCCAGCAGCTTCGCAGGGGAAGAGACCCAGTACTTC,CASSFAGEETQYF
TRBJ2-2,NA,TRBV2,NA,TGTGCCAGCATCGGGGTCCGGACCGGGGAGCTGTTTTTT,CASIGVRTGELFF
TRBJ1-2,NA,TRBV18,NA,TGTGCCAGCTCACCGGGAGATGGCTACACCTTC,CASSPGDGYTF
TRBJ2-5,TRBD2,TRBV7-8,NA,TGTGCCAGCAGCCGCCCAGGAGCGGGGGGGCCCGGGACCCAGTACTTC,CASSRPGAGGPGTQYF
TRBJ2-7,TRBD1,TRBV12-5,few,TGTGCTAGTGGTCCTGGACAGGGTCGGCGGCTATCTTACGAGCAGTACTTC,CASGPGQGRRLSYEQYF
TRBJ1-2,NA,TRBV5-1,NA,TGCGCCAGCAGCTTGTTTGGAAGCAGGGAGGGCGGCTACACCTTC,CASSLFGSREGGYTF
TRBJ2-3,TRBD2,TRBV25-1,NA,TGTGCCAGCAGTGAATACGGGTCTAGCGGGAGGTACGATACGCAGTATTTT,CASSEYGSSGRYDTQYF
TRBJ2-5,NA,TRBV10-2,NA,TGCGCCAGCATGGTGGGGGCGAGGTCCCAAGAGACCCAGTACTTC,CASMVGARSQETQYF
TRBJ1-1,NA,TRBV5-8,NA,TGTGCCAGCAGCGTCCCAAGGGGGACCACTGAAGCTTTCTTT,CASSVPRGTTEAFF
TRBJ2-6,NA,TRBV5-6,once,TGTGCCAGCAGCGGGTCTGCTAGGAGGGGGGCCAACGTCCTGACTTTC,CASSGSARRGANVLTF
TRBJ1-2,NA,TRBV28,once,TGTGCCAGCAGTCCGGGGGGTCCGAACTATGGCTACACCTTC,CASSPGGPNYGYTF
TRBJ2-7,NA,TRBV10-3,NA,TGTGCCATCAGCGTCAGCTACGAGCAGTACTTC,CAISVSYEQYF
TRBJ2-7,TRBD2,TRBV19,NA,TGTGCCAGTAGTCCCGGGACTAGCGGGGCGTACGAGCAGTACTTC,CASSPGTSGAYEQYF
TRBJ1-1,NA,TRBV4-3,few,TGCGCCAGCAGCTCAGTACAGATTGAAACTGAAGCTTTCTTT,CASSSVQIETEAFF
TRBJ1-2,NA,TRBV7-8,few,TGTGCCAGCAGCTTAGCGCGGATCAGGGGCACCAAATTTGGCTACACCTTC,CASSLARIRGTKFGYTF
TRBJ2-7,NA,TRBV2,NA,TGTGCCAGCAGTAGAAATCTCTTACGGACTCCTTCTTTTTACGAGCAGTACTTC,CASSRNLLRTPSFYEQYF
TRBJ2-3,TRBD2,TRBV10-3,NA,TGTGCCATAGCGGGAGATGCAGATACGCAGTATTTT,CAIAGDADTQYF
TRBJ2-3,TRBD2,TRBV7-2,NA,TGTGCCAGCAGCTTGGGAGGGAGGGCTCAGGCGGATACGCAGTATTTT,CASSLGGRAQADTQYF
TRBJ1-5,TRBD1,TRBV27,NA,TGTGCCAGCAGTTTTTACAGGGGCAACAATCAGCCCCAGCATTTT,CASSFYRGNNQPQHF
TRBJ2-5,TRBD1,TRBV5-4,NA,TGTGCCAGCAGGCAAGACAGGGCCCAAGAGACCCAGTACTTC,CASRQDRAQETQYF
TRBJ2-7,TRBD1,TRBV5-4,NA,TGTGCCAGCAGCGCCGGACAGGGCGGTATCTACGAGCAGTACTTC,CASSAGQGGIYEQYF
TRBJ1-6,NA,TRBV6-5,NA,TGTGCCAGCAGGGGGGACATCCAAAGGGCCCTCCACTTT,CASRGDIQRALHF
TRBJ1-5,NA,TRBV11-2,NA,TGTGCCAGCAGCTTATCGAGTGGAGGGAGCAATCAGCCCCAGCATTTT,CASSLSSGGSNQPQHF
TRBJ2-5,TRBD2,TRBV9,NA,TGTGCCAGCAGCGTAGCAGGCGGGGGGGGCGAGACCCAGTACTTC,CASSVAGGGGETQYF
TRBJ1-3,TRBD1,TRBV28,NA,TGTGCCAGCACCCTCCCGGGACAGGGGTTTGGAAACACCATATATTTT,CASTLPGQGFGNTIYF
TRBJ1-1,NA,TRBV5-1,NA,TGCGCCAGCAGCTTGGGACATCGAACTGAAGCTTTCTTT,CASSLGHRTEAFF
TRBJ2-7,NA,TRBV9,NA,TGTGCCAGCAGCACGAGGGGGGGATACTCCTACGAGCAGTACTTC,CASSTRGGYSYEQYF
TRBJ2-5,NA,TRBV2,NA,TGTGCCAGCTCCATCGGAGGGGGCGAGACCCAGTACTTC,CASSIGGGETQYF
TRBJ2-7,NA,TRBV7-6,NA,TGTGCCAGCAGCTTAAGGTTGACTTACGAGCAGTACTTC,CASSLRLTYEQYF
TRBJ2-7,TRBD1,TRBV5-1,NA,TGCGCCAGCAGCTCGACCGCGGGACAGGGTTACGAGCAGTACTTC,CASSSTAGQGYEQYF
TRBJ1-2,NA,TRBV6-5,NA,TGTGCCAGCAGTTACCGGGTTGGCTATGGCTACACCTTC,CASSYRVGYGYTF